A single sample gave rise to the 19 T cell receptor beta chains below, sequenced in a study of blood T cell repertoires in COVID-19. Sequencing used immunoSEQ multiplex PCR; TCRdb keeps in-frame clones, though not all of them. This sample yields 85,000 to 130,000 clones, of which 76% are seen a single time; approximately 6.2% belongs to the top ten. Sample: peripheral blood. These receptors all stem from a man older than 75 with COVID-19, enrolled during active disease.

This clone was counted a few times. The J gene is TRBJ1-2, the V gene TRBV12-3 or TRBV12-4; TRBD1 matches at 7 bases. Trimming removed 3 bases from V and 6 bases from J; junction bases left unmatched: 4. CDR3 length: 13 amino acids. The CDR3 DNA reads TGTGCCAGCAGTTTCCGACAGGGCGATGGCTACACCTTC. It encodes CASSFRQGDGYTF.

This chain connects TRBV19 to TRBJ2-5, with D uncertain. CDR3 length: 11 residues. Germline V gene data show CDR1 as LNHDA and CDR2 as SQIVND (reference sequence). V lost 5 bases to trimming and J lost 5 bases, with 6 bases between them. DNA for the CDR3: TGTGCCAGTAGTTTTCTGGAGACCCAGTACTTC. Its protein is CASSFLETQYF.

CDR3 region: CASSVDYSSGNTIYF. DNA for the CDR3: TGTGCCAGCAGCGTAGATTACAGCTCTGGAAACACCATATATTTT. The V call is TRBV9, the J call TRBJ1-3; D is undetermined. CDR1 is SGDLS, CDR2 YYNGEE, per germline. The CDR3 is made up of 15 amino acids. With 0 bases removed from V and 0 bases from J, the gap between germline ends came to 7 bases.

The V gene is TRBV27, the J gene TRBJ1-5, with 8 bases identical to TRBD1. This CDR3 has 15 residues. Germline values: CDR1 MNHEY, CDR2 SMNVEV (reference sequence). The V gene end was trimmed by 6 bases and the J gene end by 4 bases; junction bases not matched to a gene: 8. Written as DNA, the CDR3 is TGTGCCAGCAGACCCAGGGGGCGTTGGAATCAGCCCCAGCATTTT. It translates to CASRPRGRWNQPQHF.

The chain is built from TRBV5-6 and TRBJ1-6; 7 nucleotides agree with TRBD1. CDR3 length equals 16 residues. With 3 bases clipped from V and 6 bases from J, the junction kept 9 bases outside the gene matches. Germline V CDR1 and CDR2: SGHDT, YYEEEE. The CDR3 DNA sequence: TGTGCCAGCAGCTCGATCTCCGGGACAGTTAATTCACCCCTCCACTTT. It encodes CASSSISGTVNSPLHF.

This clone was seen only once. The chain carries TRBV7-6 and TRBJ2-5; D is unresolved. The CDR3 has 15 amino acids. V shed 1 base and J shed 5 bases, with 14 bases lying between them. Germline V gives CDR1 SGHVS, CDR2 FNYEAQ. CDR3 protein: CASSLGGSPRETQYF. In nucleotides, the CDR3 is TGTGCCAGCAGCTTAGGCGGCAGCCCCCGGGAGACCCAGTACTTC.

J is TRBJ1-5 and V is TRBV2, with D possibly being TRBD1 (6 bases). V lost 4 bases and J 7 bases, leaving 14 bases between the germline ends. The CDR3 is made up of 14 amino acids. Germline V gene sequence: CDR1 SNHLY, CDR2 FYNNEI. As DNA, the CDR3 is TGTGCCAGCAGTGGGGAAGGGGGTCAGCAGCCCCAGCATTTT. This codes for CASSGEGGQQPQHF.

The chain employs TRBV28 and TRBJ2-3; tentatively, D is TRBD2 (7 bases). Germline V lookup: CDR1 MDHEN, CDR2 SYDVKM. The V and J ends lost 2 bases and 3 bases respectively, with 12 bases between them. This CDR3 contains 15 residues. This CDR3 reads CASSLVKGGTDTQYF. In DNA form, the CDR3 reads TGTGCCAGCAGTTTAGTAAAGGGGGGGACAGATACGCAGTATTTT.

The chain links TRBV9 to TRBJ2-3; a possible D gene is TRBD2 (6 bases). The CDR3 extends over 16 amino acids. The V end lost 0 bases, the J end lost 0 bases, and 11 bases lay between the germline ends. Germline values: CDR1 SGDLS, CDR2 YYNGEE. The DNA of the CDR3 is TGTGCCAGCAGCGTAGGGGACTCCGCTAGCACAGATACGCAGTATTTT. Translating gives CASSVGDSASTDTQYF.

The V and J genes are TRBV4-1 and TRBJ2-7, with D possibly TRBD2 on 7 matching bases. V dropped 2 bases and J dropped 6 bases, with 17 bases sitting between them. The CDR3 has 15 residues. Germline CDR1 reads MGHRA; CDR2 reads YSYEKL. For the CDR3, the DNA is TGCGCCAGCAGCCAAATTGCGGGGGCAGGTTCCGAGCAGTACTTC. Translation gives CASSQIAGAGSEQYF.

This CDR3 reads CASSAMISADTQYF. CDR3 bases: TGTGCCAGCAGTGCAATGATTTCAGCAGATACGCAGTATTTT. The chain uses TRBV2 and TRBJ2-3, with D uncertain. V shed 4 bases and J shed 4 bases, with 12 bases lying between them. This CDR3 has 14 residues. In germline, CDR1 is SNHLY, CDR2 FYNNEI.

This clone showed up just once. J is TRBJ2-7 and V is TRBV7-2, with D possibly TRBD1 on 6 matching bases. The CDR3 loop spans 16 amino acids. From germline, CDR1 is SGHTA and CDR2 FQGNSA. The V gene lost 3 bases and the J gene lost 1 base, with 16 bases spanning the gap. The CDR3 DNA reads TGTGCCAGCAGCTTCCTATCCGGGGACACGTCCTACGAGCAGTACTTC. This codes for CASSFLSGDTSYEQYF.

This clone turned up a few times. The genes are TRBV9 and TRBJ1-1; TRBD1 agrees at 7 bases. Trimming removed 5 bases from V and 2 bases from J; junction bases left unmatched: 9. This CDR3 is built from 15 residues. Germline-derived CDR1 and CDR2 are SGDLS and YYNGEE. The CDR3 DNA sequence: TGTGCCAGCAGGCCGAAACAGGGGATTAACACTGAAGCTTTCTTT. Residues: CASRPKQGINTEAFF.

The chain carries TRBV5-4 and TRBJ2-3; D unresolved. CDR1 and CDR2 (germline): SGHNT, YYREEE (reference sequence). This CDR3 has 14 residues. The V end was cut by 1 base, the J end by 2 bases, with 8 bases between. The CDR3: CASSLSLNTDTQYF. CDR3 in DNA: TGTGCCAGCAGCTTGTCACTAAACACAGATACGCAGTATTTT.

CDR3 protein: CSVLLSAKTQYF. CDR3 bases: TGCAGCGTGTTATTAAGCGCCAAGACCCAGTACTTC. The gene calls are TRBV29-1 and TRBJ2-5; D unresolved. The CDR3 runs 12 residues. Trimming took off 6 bases at V and 6 bases at J, with 14 bases between the two ends. Germline lookup yields CDR1 SQVTM and CDR2 ANQGSEA. Supplemented by reference TRBV29-1 and TRBJ2-5, the full variable domain reads SAVISQKPSRDICQRGTSLTIQCQVDSQVTMMFWYRQQPGQSLTLIATANQGSEATYESGFVIDKFPISRPNLTFSTLTVSNMSPEDSSIYLCSVLLSAKTQYFGPGTRLLVL.

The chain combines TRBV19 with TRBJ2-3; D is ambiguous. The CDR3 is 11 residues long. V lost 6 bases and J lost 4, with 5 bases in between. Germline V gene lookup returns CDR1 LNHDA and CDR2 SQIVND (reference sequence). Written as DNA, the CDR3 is TGTGCCAGTAGCTCTTCAGATACGCAGTATTTT. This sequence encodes CASSSSDTQYF.

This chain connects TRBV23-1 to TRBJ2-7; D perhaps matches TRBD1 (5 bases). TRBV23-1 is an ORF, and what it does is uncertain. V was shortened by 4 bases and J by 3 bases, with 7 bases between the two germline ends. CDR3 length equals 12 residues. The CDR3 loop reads CASSPDSYEQYF. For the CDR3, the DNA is TGCGCCAGCAGTCCCGACAGCTACGAGCAGTACTTC.

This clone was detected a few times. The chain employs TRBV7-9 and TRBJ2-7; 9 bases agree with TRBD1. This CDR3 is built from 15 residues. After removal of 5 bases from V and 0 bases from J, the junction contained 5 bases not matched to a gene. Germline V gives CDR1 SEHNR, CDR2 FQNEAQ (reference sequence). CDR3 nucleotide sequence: TGTGCCAGCAGCCCCGGGACAGGGCTCTCCTACGAGCAGTACTTC. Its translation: CASSPGTGLSYEQYF.

DNA of the CDR3: TGTGCCAGCAGCTTCTACACTGAAGCTTTCTTT. Protein product: CASSFYTEAFF. The J gene is TRBJ1-1, the V gene TRBV7-2; no definite D call. The germline CDR1 and CDR2 sequences are SGHTA and FQGNSA. The CDR3 extends over 11 amino acids. V lost 3 bases to trimming and J lost 3 bases, with 2 bases between them.